These 10 T cell receptor beta chains were all obtained from the same sample, sequenced in a study of blood T cell repertoires in COVID-19. The data were produced by immunoSEQ multiplex PCR, yet TCRdb's version contains in-frame clones alone and is incomplete. The sample lists hundreds of thousands of clones, around nine tenths seen once, with 2% in the top ten. Material: PBMCs or T cells enriched from blood (not recorded which). The receptors stem from a woman in her sixties or seventies in a cohort exposed to, infected with or recovered from COVID-19 (not recorded which).

This chain joins TRBV9 and TRBJ2-2; weak D call: TRBD2 (6 bases). This CDR3 is 16 amino acids long. CDR1 and CDR2 (germline): SGDLS, YYNGEE. V was pared by 0 bases and J by 2 bases, with 11 bases between. The CDR3 bases are TGTGCCAGCAGCGTAGTTTCTAGCGTAAACACCGGGGAGCTGTTTTTT. The encoded protein is CASSVVSSVNTGELFF. Full variable domain (rest looked up from reference TRBV9 and TRBJ2-2): DSGVTQTPKHLITATGQRVTLRCSPRSGDLSVYWYQQSLDQGLQFLIQYYNGEERAKGNILERFSAQQFPDLHSELNLSSLELGDSALYFCASSVVSSVNTGELFFGEGSRLTVL.

The gene calls are TRBV2 and TRBJ2-5; 8 bases line up with TRBD2. Per the germline V gene, CDR1 is SNHLY and CDR2 is FYNNEI. CDR3 length equals 15 residues. Trimming at V came to 4 bases and at J to 2 bases, leaving 6 bases not matched to a gene. In DNA, the CDR3 is TGTGCCAGCAGTGGGAGGCTAGCGGGTCAAGAGACCCAGTACTTC. Translation gives CASSGRLAGQETQYF.

The chain couples TRBV10-3 to TRBJ1-2, with 9 positions matching TRBD1. Germline trimming cut 4 bases from V and 7 bases from J; bases unmatched to any gene: 4. The germline V gene encodes CDR1 ENHRY and CDR2 SYGVKD. The CDR3 has 13 amino acids. The CDR3 loop reads CAISVGQGSGYTF. CDR3 in DNA: TGTGCCATCAGTGTCGGACAGGGGAGTGGCTACACCTTC.

Only one count was recorded for this clone. This rearrangement joins TRBV19 to TRBJ1-5, with TRBD1 matching over 9 bases. The germline CDR1 and CDR2 sequences are LNHDA and SQIVND (reference sequence). The CDR3 extends over 13 amino acids. With 4 bases clipped from V and 6 bases from J, the junction kept 1 base outside the gene matches. The CDR3 spells CASSRDRAQPQHF. For the CDR3, the DNA is TGTGCCAGTAGTAGGGACAGGGCTCAGCCCCAGCATTTT.

The CDR3 DNA follows: TGTGCCAGCAGCTCTCGACAGGGGGCAGGAACTGAAGCTTTCTTT. It encodes CASSSRQGAGTEAFF. The chain joins TRBV11-2 to TRBJ1-1; TRBD1 agrees at 10 bases. V lost 4 bases to trimming and J lost 5 bases; unmatched junction nucleotides: 7. This CDR3 is built from 15 residues. Germline CDR1 SGHAT, CDR2 FQNNGV. The variable domain in full, with the rest retrieved from reference TRBV11-2 and TRBJ1-1, is EAGVAQSPRYKIIEKRQSVAFWCNPISGHATLYWYQQILGQGPKLLIQFQNNGVVDDSQLPKDRFSAERLKGVDSTLKIQPAKLEDSAVYLCASSSRQGAGTEAFFGQGTRLTVV.

The rearrangement joins TRBV2 to TRBJ2-2, with 8 bases matching TRBD2. CDR1 is SNHLY, CDR2 FYNNEI, per germline. After removal of 0 bases from V and 6 bases from J, the junction contained 3 bases not matched to a gene. This CDR3 has 15 amino acids. CDR3 DNA sequence: TGTGCCAGCAGTGAAGCGCAGACTAGCGCCGGGGAGCTGTTTTTT. Protein sequence: CASSEAQTSAGELFF.

The chain links TRBV30 to TRBJ1-2, with D hard to call. V lost 0 bases to trimming and J lost 4 bases, with 6 bases between them. Germline CDR1 reads GTSNPN; CDR2 reads SVGIG (reference sequence). The CDR3 contains 12 residues. CDR3 in amino acids: CAWSVQSYGYTF. Written as DNA, the CDR3 is TGTGCCTGGAGTGTACAGAGCTATGGCTACACCTTC.

This rearrangement joins TRBV7-9 to TRBJ2-5; TRBD2 might be the D (5 bases). From germline, CDR1 is SEHNR and CDR2 FQNEAQ (reference sequence). The CDR3 loop spans 14 amino acids. Trimming removed 1 base at V and 5 bases at J, with 11 bases between. The CDR3 DNA sequence: TGTGCCAGCAGCTTAGGAGGTGGCGGGGAGACCCAGTACTTC. This encodes CASSLGGGGETQYF.

The chain recombines TRBV4-1 with TRBJ2-7, with 13 bases matching TRBD2. J lost 5 bases, V lost 0 bases, and 4 bases had no gene match. Germline CDR1 and CDR2: MGHRA and YSYEKL. The CDR3 has 16 residues. CDR3 nucleotides: TGCGCCAGCAGCCAAGATCGGACTAGCGGGAGCAACGAGCAGTACTTC. This gives the protein CASSQDRTSGSNEQYF.

The chain recombines TRBV3-1 (or the pseudogene TRBV3-2) with TRBJ1-2; TRBD1 agrees at 8 bases. Trimming at V came to 4 bases and at J to 7 bases, leaving 5 bases not matched to a gene. The length of the CDR3 is 13 residues. The germline V gene encodes CDR1 LGHDT and CDR2 YNNKEL (reference sequence). CDR3 bases: TGTGCCAGCAGCCGTGACAGGGGCGGTGGCTACACCTTC. Translating gives CASSRDRGGGYTF.